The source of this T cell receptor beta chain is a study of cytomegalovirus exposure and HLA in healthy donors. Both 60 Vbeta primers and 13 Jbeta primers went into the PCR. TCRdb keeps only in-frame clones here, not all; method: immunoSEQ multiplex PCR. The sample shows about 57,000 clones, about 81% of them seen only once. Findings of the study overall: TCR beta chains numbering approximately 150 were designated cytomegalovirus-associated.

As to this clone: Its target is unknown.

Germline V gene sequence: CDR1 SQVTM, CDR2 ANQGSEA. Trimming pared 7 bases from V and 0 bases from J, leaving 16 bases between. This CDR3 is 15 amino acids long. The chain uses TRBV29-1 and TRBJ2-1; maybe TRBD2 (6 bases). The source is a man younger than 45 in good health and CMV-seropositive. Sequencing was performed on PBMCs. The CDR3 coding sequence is TGCAGCGCTGGAGGGCAGGCAAGCTCCTACAATGAGCAGTTCTTC. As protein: CSAGGQASSYNEQFF.